The 28 T cell receptor beta chains below all came from one sample that was sequenced in a study of CD8+ T cells in alopecia areata. Treatment described: oral pan-JAK inhibitor, 5-10 mg twice daily. Isolated RNA was reverse transcribed into cDNA used as the sequencing template. TCRdb keeps only in-frame clones here, not all; method: immunoSEQ multiplex PCR. The sample carries about 220,000 clones, more than 45% recorded once. The specimen was CD4+ T cells sorted from blood, collected at week 4, from a patient treated with tofacitinib. The receptor set was obtained from a human donor with alopecia areata.

The chain couples TRBV6-5 to TRBJ2-5; unclear D gene. Deletions cut 3 bases from V and 3 bases from J, with 2 bases between. Germline assignment: CDR1 MNHEY and CDR2 SVGAGI. CDR3 size: 11 residues. In DNA, the CDR3 is TGTGCCAGCAGTTATGAAGAGACCCAGTACTTC. Translated: CASSYEETQYF.

The V gene is TRBV7-2, the J gene TRBJ1-6, with D unclear. Germline CDR1 and CDR2: SGHTA and FQGNSA. The CDR3 has 12 amino acids. V was cut by 8 bases and J by 3 bases, with 5 bases left in between. This CDR3 reads CASGYYNSPLHF. The CDR3 nucleotides are TGTGCCAGCGGTTACTATAATTCACCCCTCCACTTT.

This clone was seen just once. Different DNA sequences within this sample yield the same CDR3. V and J are TRBV29-1 and TRBJ1-1; tentative D call: TRBD1 (5 bases). The CDR3 length is 13 residues. Per the germline V gene, CDR1 is SQVTM and CDR2 is ANQGSEA. With 4 bases removed from V and 0 bases from J, the gap between germline ends came to 9 bases. CDR3 residues: CSVVRQLNTEAFF. As DNA, the CDR3 is TGCAGCGTTGTTCGACAGTTGAACACTGAAGCTTTCTTT.

Here the CDR3 DNA reads TGCGCCAGCGGCGAGACAGCCAAAAACATTCAGTACTTC. Protein sequence: CASGETAKNIQYF. The chain is built from TRBV5-1 and TRBJ2-4; D is unclear. The germline gives CDR1 SGHRS, CDR2 YFSETQ. This CDR3 comprises 13 residues. The V end lost 7 bases, the J end lost 0 bases, and 8 bases lay between the germline ends.

CDR3 loop: CASSPSGLAGFETQYF. Written as DNA, the CDR3 is TGTGCCAGCAGCCCCTCGGGCCTAGCGGGTTTTGAGACCCAGTACTTC. The rearrangement links TRBV7-2 to TRBJ2-5; 8 bases line up with TRBD2. V dropped 5 bases and J dropped 5; count of bases not matched to a gene: 13. The length of the CDR3 is 16 residues. Germline V CDR1 and CDR2: SGHTA, FQGNSA.

The gene calls are TRBV2 and TRBJ2-7; D is unresolved. Germline values: CDR1 SNHLY, CDR2 FYNNEI. The CDR3 covers 11 residues. Between the trimmed V and J ends, which lost 5 bases and 6 bases, there was a span of 8 bases. The CDR3: CASSPTGEQYF. CDR3 bases: TGTGCCAGCAGTCCGACTGGCGAGCAGTACTTC.

The rearrangement joins TRBV30 to TRBJ2-2, with D unclear. V lost 0 bases and J lost 1, with 9 bases in between. CDR3 size: 15 residues. Germline V gene lookup returns CDR1 GTSNPN and CDR2 SVGIG (reference sequence). The CDR3 nucleotides read TGTGCCTGGAGTGTGATGGGCCGGAACACCGGGGAGCTGTTTTTT. Amino acids: CAWSVMGRNTGELFF.

The V and J genes are TRBV29-1 and TRBJ1-2; maybe TRBD1 (6 bases). Germline V gene sequence: CDR1 SQVTM, CDR2 ANQGSEA. Trimming took 3 bases from V and 4 from J, leaving 15 bases between them. The length of the CDR3 is 14 residues. The CDR3 region is CSVETGGIGYGYTF. The DNA of the CDR3 is TGCAGCGTTGAGACCGGGGGCATTGGCTATGGCTACACCTTC.

The chain carries TRBV6-6 and TRBJ1-2; D is unresolved. Germline V gives CDR1 MNHNY, CDR2 SVGAGI (reference sequence). The V gene lost 6 bases and the J gene lost 2 bases, with 10 bases spanning the gap. This CDR3 has 13 residues. The CDR3 loop is CASRYSDNYGYTF. DNA for the CDR3: TGTGCCAGCAGGTACAGCGACAACTATGGCTACACCTTC.

About this clone itself: This specimen includes other DNA sequences encoding the same CDR3. The CDR3: CSARWETQYF. CDR3 nucleotides: TGCAGTGCTAGGTGGGAGACCCAGTACTTC. The chain combines TRBV20-1 with TRBJ2-5; D remains ambiguous. The germline V gene has CDR1 DFQATT and CDR2 SNEGSKA (reference sequence). V was shortened by 3 bases and J by 5 bases, with 4 bases between the two germline ends. This CDR3 has 10 amino acids.

The chain combines TRBV29-1 with TRBJ2-2; D remains ambiguous. The germline V gene has CDR1 SQVTM and CDR2 ANQGSEA. This CDR3 has 12 residues. Trimming took off 5 bases at V and 1 base at J, with 5 bases between the two ends. The chain's CDR3 is CSVHENTGELFF. The CDR3 nucleotides read TGCAGCGTTCACGAGAACACCGGGGAGCTGTTTTTT.

The gene calls are TRBV25-1 and TRBJ1-4, with D maybe TRBD1 (6 bases). Trimming removed 2 bases from V and 3 bases from J, with 10 bases in between. CDR1 is MGHDK, CDR2 SYGVNS, per germline. The CDR3 spans 15 residues. The CDR3 spells CASSEGGLANEKLFF. DNA of the CDR3: TGTGCCAGCAGTGAAGGGGGGCTGGCTAATGAAAAACTGTTTTTT.

The rearrangement joins TRBV6-6 to TRBJ1-1; D remains ambiguous. The germline CDR1 and CDR2 sequences are MNHNY and SVGAGI (reference sequence). V gave up 2 bases and J gave up 8 bases, with 6 bases separating them. The CDR3 has 11 amino acids. CDR3 sequence reads: CASSYEGEAFF. Here the CDR3 DNA reads TGTGCCAGCAGTTACGAGGGCGAAGCTTTCTTT.

This clone was counted only a few times. The chain couples TRBV19 to TRBJ2-1; 9 nucleotides match TRBD1. The germline V gene has CDR1 LNHDA and CDR2 SQIVND (reference sequence). With V trimmed by 4 bases and J by 9 bases, 7 bases remained unmatched. The CDR3 runs to 14 residues. The DNA for the CDR3 is TGTGCCAGTAGTAGGGACAGGGATGGCAGTGAGCAGTTCTTC. Its protein product is CASSRDRDGSEQFF.

This clone was seen a handful of times. CDR3 loop: CASSQTTGRGIQYF. The CDR3 DNA sequence: TGCGCCAGCAGCCAAACAACCGGGCGGGGCATTCAGTACTTC. The gene calls are TRBV4-3 and TRBJ2-4; D possibly corresponds to TRBD2 (6 bases). Trimming stripped 2 bases from V and 9 bases from J, with 14 bases between. The CDR3 loop spans 14 amino acids. Per germline, CDR1 LGHNA and CDR2 YSLEER.

This clone was observed a single time. The chain uses TRBV5-1 and TRBJ1-6; the D gene is possibly TRBD1 (6 bases). Deletions cut 2 bases from V and 8 bases from J, with 11 bases between. The CDR3 totals 14 residues. Germline V lookup: CDR1 SGHRS, CDR2 YFSETQ. The CDR3 sequence is CASSFGGTDSPLHF. In nucleotides, the CDR3 is TGCGCCAGCAGCTTCGGGGGCACTGATTCACCCCTCCACTTT. Full variable domain (remainder filled in from reference TRBV5-1 and TRBJ1-6): KAGVTQTPRYLIKTRGQQVTLSCSPISGHRSVSWYQQTPGQGLQFLFEYFSETQRNKGNFPGRFSGRQFSNSRSEMNVSTLELGDSALYLCASSFGGTDSPLHFGNGTRLTVT.

This rearrangement joins TRBV4-3 to TRBJ2-4; D gene uncertain. CDR3 length: 13 residues. Looked up from germline, CDR1 is LGHNA and CDR2 is YSLEER. V was shortened by 1 base and J by 7 bases, with 8 bases between the two germline ends. CDR3 amino acids: CASSQGIGNIQYF. CDR3 nucleotides: TGCGCCAGCAGCCAAGGGATAGGGAACATTCAGTACTTC.

The chain has TRBV2 and TRBJ2-1, with 7 nucleotides matching TRBD2. Germline assignment: CDR1 SNHLY and CDR2 FYNNEI. The CDR3 loop spans 14 amino acids. Trimming removed 7 bases from V and 2 bases from J; junction bases left unmatched: 5. CDR3 residues: CASKTGGTYNEQFF. CDR3 nucleotides: TGTGCCAGCAAAACGGGGGGTACCTACAATGAGCAGTTCTTC.

This clone was observed a handful of times. The V and J genes are TRBV5-1 and TRBJ1-2, with D hard to call. CDR1 and CDR2 from the germline V gene are SGHRS and YFSETQ. The germline V and J ends were trimmed by 0 bases and 3 bases, with 12 bases remaining between them. The CDR3 length is 15 residues. The CDR3 coding sequence is TGCGCCAGCAGCTTGGTTGGCCGAGACGACTATGGCTACACCTTC. Translated: CASSLVGRDDYGYTF. The full variable domain, its missing parts supplied by reference TRBV5-1 and TRBJ1-2, is KAGVTQTPRYLIKTRGQQVTLSCSPISGHRSVSWYQQTPGQGLQFLFEYFSETQRNKGNFPGRFSGRQFSNSRSEMNVSTLELGDSALYLCASSLVGRDDYGYTFGSGTRLTVV.

This clone was seen a handful of times. Within the sample, other DNA sequences also encode this same CDR3. This rearrangement joins TRBV30 to TRBJ1-5, with TRBD1 matching 7 bases. The V segment lost 5 bases and the J segment 3 bases; nucleotides outside the gene matches: 4. Germline loops: CDR1 GTSNPN, CDR2 SVGIG (reference sequence). CDR3 length: 13 amino acids. CDR3 sequence reads: CAWAGGDNQPQHF. CDR3 coding DNA: TGTGCCTGGGCAGGGGGAGACAATCAGCCCCAGCATTTT.

About this clone: Other nucleotide sequences from this sample produce the same CDR3. The rearrangement joins TRBV29-1 to TRBJ1-1; D unresolved. CDR1 and CDR2 from the germline V gene are SQVTM and ANQGSEA. The V and J ends lost 5 bases and 0 bases respectively, with 1 base between them. This CDR3 region has 10 residues. This chain's CDR3 is CSVLNTEAFF. For the CDR3, the DNA is TGCAGCGTTCTGAACACTGAAGCTTTCTTT.

This clone came up a few times. Additional DNA sequences in this sample encode the identical CDR3. The chain carries TRBV29-1 and TRBJ1-2; D uncertain. There are 11 residues in the CDR3. Trimming cost V 3 bases and J 8 bases, with 10 bases left between them. CDR1 is SQVTM, CDR2 ANQGSEA, per germline. The CDR3 region is CSVEGVDGYTF. DNA of the CDR3: TGCAGCGTTGAGGGAGTTGACGGCTACACCTTC.

The rearrangement joins TRBV5-6 to TRBJ1-2; 10 bases match TRBD1. Germline-derived CDR1 and CDR2 are SGHDT and YYEEEE. CDR3 length: 15 residues. Trimming took 4 bases from V and 4 from J; bases not matched to a gene: 7. The CDR3 region has the DNA TGTGCCAGCAGCCCCCGACAGGGGGCCTCCTATGGCTACACCTTC. It specifies CASSPRQGASYGYTF.

CDR3 region: CAISETGAGLGELFF. The CDR3 bases are TGTGCCATCAGTGAGACAGGAGCGGGGTTGGGGGAGCTGTTTTTT. The genes are TRBV10-3 and TRBJ2-2; 7 bases map to TRBD2. CDR3 length: 15 amino acids. The ends lost 2 bases at V and 8 bases at J; junction bases unmatched: 8. The germline gives CDR1 ENHRY, CDR2 SYGVKD.

The chain employs TRBV30 and TRBJ1-2; 11 bases agree with TRBD1. CDR3 length: 12 residues. Germline assignment: CDR1 GTSNPN and CDR2 SVGIG (reference sequence). J was trimmed by 14 bases and V by 5 bases; bases with no gene match: 10. In nucleotides, the CDR3 is TGTGCCTGGGAACCGGGACAGGGGGTGTGTACCTTC. Amino acid sequence: CAWEPGQGVCTF.

The gene calls are TRBV9 and TRBJ1-2, with 8 nucleotides matching TRBD1. The CDR3 loop spans 14 amino acids. Germline CDR1 reads SGDLS; CDR2 reads YYNGEE. V was pared by 4 bases and J by 6 bases, with 8 bases of the junction left unmatched. CDR3 bases: TGTGCCAGCAGCCCTAGCCAGGGGGCGAATGGCTACACCTTC. Its translation: CASSPSQGANGYTF.

The chain carries TRBV6-5 and TRBJ2-7; D not certain. This CDR3 comprises 11 residues. From germline, CDR1 is MNHEY and CDR2 SVGAGI. Trimming stripped 2 bases from V and 6 bases from J, with 5 bases between. In DNA, the CDR3 is TGTGCCAGCAGTTACCTCCTCGAGCAGTACTTC. It yields the protein CASSYLLEQYF.

The V and J genes are TRBV5-6 and TRBJ1-5, with D hard to call. Trimming pared 0 bases from V and 7 bases from J, leaving 11 bases between. The CDR3 extends over 14 amino acids. The germline V gene encodes CDR1 SGHDT and CDR2 YYEEEE. This CDR3 is CASSLGQASQPQHF. CDR3 DNA: TGTGCCAGCAGCTTGGGGCAGGCGAGCCAGCCCCAGCATTTT. Full variable domain (rest looked up from reference TRBV5-6 and TRBJ1-5): DAGVTQSPTHLIKTRGQQVTLRCSPKSGHDTVSWYQQALGQGPQFIFQYYEEEERQRGNFPDRFSGHQFPNYSSELNVNALLLGDSALYLCASSLGQASQPQHFGDGTRLSIL.